The 7 T cell receptor beta chains below all came from one sample that was sequenced in a study of T-cell reconstitution after alpha-beta-depleted transplantation in children. Unique molecular identifiers were incorporated into the prepared TCRbeta library. TCRdb analysed the PCR reads with MiXCR anew, one entry per CDR3 protein. The data show around 250,000 distinct CDR3 sequences, less than 9% seen once. The sequencing used PBMCs, mostly from graft donor cells, collected 180 days after TCRalphabeta/CD19-depleted stem cell transplant. These receptors were taken from a male patient younger than 18 who had a stem cell transplant for acute lymphoblastic leukemia, so the T cells may come from the graft donor.

The sample holds many counts of this clonotype. The chain is built from TRBV28 and TRBJ2-1; 10 bases are shared with TRBD1. Germline lookup yields CDR1 MDHEN and CDR2 SYDVKM. The CDR3 runs to 16 residues. Trimming removed 3 bases from V and 8 bases from J; junction bases left unmatched: 10. CDR3 bases: TGTGCCAGCAGTTTCAGGGGACAGGGGTATAGGGATGAGCAGTTCTTC. Amino acid sequence: CASSFRGQGYRDEQFF.

This clonotype was seen repeatedly, ten times or more. The V and J genes are TRBV7-2 and TRBJ2-5; weak D call: TRBD2 (6 bases). The CDR3 has 16 residues. V was trimmed by 0 bases and J by 6 bases, leaving 17 bases between them. Germline values: CDR1 SGHTA, CDR2 FQGNSA. CDR3 nucleotides: TGTGCCAGCAGCTTAGCACGCACGGGAGAAAGAAAGACCCAGTACTTC. It specifies CASSLARTGERKTQYF.

This clonotype showed up many times. The gene calls are TRBV20-1 and TRBJ1-2; the D gene is possibly TRBD1 (5 bases). Per the germline V gene, CDR1 is DFQATT and CDR2 is SNEGSKA (reference sequence). The CDR3 spans 15 residues. Trimming took 0 bases from V and 3 from J, leaving 14 bases between them. CDR3 region: CSARDAKGADYGYTF. The CDR3 nucleotides are TGCAGTGCTAGAGATGCCAAAGGGGCCGACTATGGCTACACCTTC.

In its sample, this clonotype was seen many times. The rearrangement joins TRBV12-3 or TRBV12-4 to TRBJ2-2, with 8 bases matching TRBD1. J was trimmed by 7 bases and V by 2 bases; bases with no gene match: 6. The CDR3 consists of 15 residues. CDR3 DNA sequence: TGTGCCAGCAGTTTACAGGGGGCGCGGGGCGGGGAGCTGTTTTTT. Its translation is CASSLQGARGGELFF.

This clonotype was found many times. The chain is built from TRBV28 and TRBJ2-7; 8 nucleotides match TRBD1. V was clipped by 5 bases and J by 2 bases; unmatched bases: 11. CDR1 is MDHEN, CDR2 SYDVKM, per germline. The CDR3 is 16 residues long. As DNA, the CDR3 is TGTGCCAGCAGTATGCCCCCGGGACAGGTAACCTACGAGCAGTACTTC. Translation: CASSMPPGQVTYEQYF.

This clonotype turned up a few times. This chain connects TRBV9 to TRBJ1-4, with TRBD1 identical over 9 bases. CDR3 length equals 15 residues. The V gene end was trimmed by 3 bases and the J gene end by 5 bases; junction bases not matched to a gene: 5. Germline CDR1 is SGDLS and CDR2 is YYNGEE. The CDR3 region is CASSGTGAANEKLFF. The CDR3 DNA reads TGTGCCAGCAGCGGGACAGGGGCCGCGAATGAAAAACTGTTTTTT.

The sample holds many counts of this clonotype. This chain connects TRBV27 to TRBJ2-4; D unresolved. V was clipped by 2 bases and J by 3 bases, with 5 bases between them. CDR3 length equals 13 residues. CDR1 MNHEY and CDR2 SMNVEV come from the germline V gene (reference sequence). CDR3 in amino acids: CASSLGRKNIQYF. The DNA of the CDR3 is TGTGCCAGCAGTTTAGGACGCAAAAACATTCAGTACTTC.